The clone carrying this TCR beta chain was counted a single time. Its antigen remains unknown. The template, 500 ng total RNA, yielded TCR beta cDNA made with a constant-region primer. It was through three nested multiplex PCR rounds of slightly modified ARM-PCR that TCR beta libraries arose. TRBV1-TRBV30 forward primers paired with a C-beta reverse primer drove the first two PCR rounds, roughly 10 cycles each. TCRdb reprocessed the multiplex PCR reads with MiXCR, giving one entry per CDR3 protein. The data hold over 250,000 distinct CDR3 sequences, with more than 55% observed a single time. Germline DNA was extracted too, while blood RNA derived from unsorted whole blood. This sample is drawn from a study of tumor-infiltrating lymphocytes in primary liver carcinoma. Study background: Surgical resection treated primary liver carcinoma in the patients.

Findings and limits, study-wide: With p = 0.039, the top-250-clone fraction in tumors significantly exceeded that in blood. Paired tumor-adjacent and tumor-blood samples overlapped less than tumor region pairs did.

Germline V lookup: CDR1 KGHDR, CDR2 SFDVKD. The CDR3 covers 16 residues. Between the trimmed V and J ends, which lost 3 bases and 1 base, there was a span of 11 bases. This receptor was taken from a woman aged 25 to 39 with primary liver carcinoma and hepatitis B virus infection. J is TRBJ1-4 and V is TRBV24-1, with a possible D match to TRBD1 (6 bases). Material for sequencing was peripheral blood. CDR3 amino acids: CATSDPRTETNEKLFF. The DNA of the CDR3 is TGTGCCACCAGTGATCCACGGACAGAAACTAATGAAAAACTGTTTTTT.